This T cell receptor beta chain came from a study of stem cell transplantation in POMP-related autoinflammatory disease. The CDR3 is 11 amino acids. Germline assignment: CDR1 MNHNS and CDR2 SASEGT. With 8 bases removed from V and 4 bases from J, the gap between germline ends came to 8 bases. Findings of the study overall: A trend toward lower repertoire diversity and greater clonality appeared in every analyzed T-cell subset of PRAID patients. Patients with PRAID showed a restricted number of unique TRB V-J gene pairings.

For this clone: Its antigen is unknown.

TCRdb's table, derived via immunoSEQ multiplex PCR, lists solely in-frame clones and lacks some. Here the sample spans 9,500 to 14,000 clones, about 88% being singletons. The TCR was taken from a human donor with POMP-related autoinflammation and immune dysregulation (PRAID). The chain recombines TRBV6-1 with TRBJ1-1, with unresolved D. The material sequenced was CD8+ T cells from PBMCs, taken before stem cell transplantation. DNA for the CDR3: TGTGCCAGCCCGGGAGGCACTGAAGCTTTCTTT. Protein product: CASPGGTEAFF.